This T cell receptor (beta chain) comes out of a study of T cell responses to AZD1222 COVID-19 vaccine (dated by TCRdb to about 2021). About the investigation overall: TCR sequencing covered 233 trial participants: 200 to 220 given two doses of AZD1222 and 26 given two doses of MenACWY control vaccine. Trial participants were enrolled by age into subgroups of 18-55, 56-69 and 70-plus years, and around 150, 28 and 57 TCR-sequenced participants, respectively, were included in these subgroups. Summary of the overall study and its limitations: Reportedly, close to half of the unique spike-specific TCRs recognized epitopes lying outside the regions that are mutated in the B.1.351 and B.1.1.7 variants. Participants were mostly white British, with more females than males. The authors suggested clonal diversity may have been underestimated. No day 14 peak-response samples were available, so repertoires were characterized only after the peak T cell response. Vaccine-associated CD4 TCRs spanned the whole spike protein, with dominant responses in regions 160-218 and 743-854. The 56-69-year group was small, and its depth increase did not reach significance, likely because of low power. Only five to seven AZD1222 recipients were SARS-CoV-2 seropositive at baseline, limiting conclusions about previously exposed vaccinees. After two AZD1222 doses, both the breadth and the depth of spike-specific TCRs were significantly higher than at day 0 and than in MenACWY recipients.

The meaning of the sample's time point label: about 28 days (+/-7) after the second vaccine dose. The sample's treatment or condition, from its label and the paper: meningococcal conjugate vaccine given as trial control. Samples from vaccinated people were obtained from the UK trials COV001 and COV002, which included a single-blind randomized controlled phase 2/3 trial of AZD1222 (ChAdOx1 nCoV-19) in healthy adults. For TCRbeta chain sequencing, PBMC samples were collected from trial participants at day 0 and at day 28 after the second dose. The CDR3 regions of human TCRbeta chains were analyzed by immunosequencing. On the authors' methods: Repertoire TCRs were checked for matches against a reference library of SARS-CoV-2-specific TCRs that had been generated using the MIRA antigen-specificity platform. Breadth was defined as the fraction of unique TCRs that were SARS-CoV-2-associated, and depth was defined as the fraction of total T cells that were SARS-CoV-2-associated. Using the MIRA data, each spike-specific TCR was assigned both to the spike region to which the TCR was reactive and to a CD4 or CD8 class. Log10-transformed breadth and depth values were compared by one-way ANOVA with Sidak's multiple comparisons tests. TCRdb holds this immuneACCESS table with in-frame rearrangements only. Some clones are missing; in checked studies, unresolved V genes explain under half, and the rest has no known cause. That table gives V, J and clone size, and the DNA gave D and trimming. This sample is represented by 120,000 to 150,000 clones; around 90% of them were singletons. The ten most abundant clones make up 5% to 5.5% of the sample.

This clone was picked up a small number of times. This clone's antigen is unknown. The input lacks base qualities; no much larger clone sits a single base away. V trim: 0 bases; J trim: 9 bases; unmatched bases: 3. CDR1 is given as SGHNT and CDR2 as YYREEE, both from the germline V gene (reference sequence). Taken from cysteine to phenylalanine, the CDR3 has 13 residues. Only the CDR3 DNA is retained, 39 bases long and in frame from the first base. Sequencing was performed on peripheral blood, taken 28 days after the second dose of the MenACWY control vaccine. The sequence was collected from an adult who received the MenACWY meningococcal vaccine as a control. The chain employs TRBV5-4 and TRBJ1-5; 7 central bases correspond to TRBD1. The encoded CDR3 is CASSLEQGSPQHF. The DNA is as follows: TGTGCCAGCAGCTTGGAACAGGGGTCGCCCCAGCATTTT.